What follows are 21 T cell receptor beta chains derived from one specimen sequenced in a study of radiation and T cells in renal cell carcinoma. Time point meaning: blood 2 weeks post-SBRT. Treatment described: 15 Gy SBRT to primary tumor, nephrectomy 4 weeks later. The protocol was immunoSEQ multiplex PCR, while the TCRdb copy is restricted to in-frame clones and leaves out a portion. The data hold about 130,000 clones, with about four fifths observed a single time. Sequences were derived from blood, sampled from a patient whose treatment included radiotherapy and nephrectomy. The source of these receptors is a man in his forties or fifties with renal cell carcinoma.

This rearrangement joins TRBV7-9 to TRBJ2-7; TRBD2 agrees at 14 bases. This CDR3 region has 15 residues. J lost 7 bases, V lost 7 bases, and 9 bases had no gene match. Germline-derived CDR1 and CDR2 are SEHNR and FQNEAQ (reference sequence). The CDR3 DNA reads TGTGCCAGCACCTGGACTAGCGGGAGGCCGGGGGAGCAGTACTTC. It specifies CASTWTSGRPGEQYF.

The chain has TRBV27 and TRBJ1-5; D is unclear. The length of the CDR3 is 12 residues. Trimming cost V 6 bases and J 0 bases, with 3 bases left between them. Germline V gene sequence: CDR1 MNHEY, CDR2 SMNVEV (reference sequence). The CDR3 nucleotides are TGTGCCAGCAGCTATAGCAATCAGCCCCAGCATTTT. Translated: CASSYSNQPQHF.

This rearrangement joins TRBV6-5 to TRBJ2-7, with D uncertain. This CDR3 region has 14 residues. The germline V gene has CDR1 MNHEY and CDR2 SVGAGI. V shed 6 bases and J shed 0 bases, with 12 bases lying between them. CDR3 sequence: CASRVDGFSYEQYF. The CDR3 DNA follows: TGTGCCAGCAGGGTGGACGGGTTCTCCTACGAGCAGTACTTC.

The rearrangement joins TRBV6-6 to TRBJ2-7; a weak D match, TRBD2 (5 bases). The germline gives CDR1 MNHNY, CDR2 SVGAGI (reference sequence). This CDR3 spans 15 amino acids. The V gene lost 5 bases and the J gene lost 6 bases, with 20 bases spanning the gap. CDR3 amino acids: CASSDQSGTSSEQYF. The CDR3 nucleotides read TGTGCCAGCAGTGACCAAAGCGGAACTTCGAGCGAGCAGTACTTC.

The chain employs TRBV25-1 and TRBJ1-1, with a tentative D call TRBD1 (5 bases). Looked up from germline, CDR1 is MGHDK and CDR2 is SYGVNS. V lost 7 bases and J 3 bases, leaving 9 bases between the germline ends. CDR3 length: 12 amino acids. This CDR3 is CASMGRDTEAFF. The CDR3 nucleotides are TGTGCCAGCATGGGGCGCGACACTGAAGCTTTCTTT.

V is TRBV7-2 and J is TRBJ2-7; no clear D gene. CDR3 size: 16 residues. Trimming cost V 2 bases and J 3 bases, with 17 bases left between them. Germline V gives CDR1 SGHTA, CDR2 FQGNSA. Here the CDR3 reads CASSLNQIAGLYEQYF. CDR3 DNA sequence: TGTGCCAGCAGCTTAAATCAGATTGCTGGGCTCTACGAGCAGTACTTC.

CDR3 amino acids: CASSLGGLAGGLYNEQFF. In DNA form, the CDR3 reads TGTGCCAGCAGCTTAGGAGGGCTAGCGGGAGGACTTTACAATGAGCAGTTCTTC. The V call is TRBV7-9, the J call TRBJ2-1; 11 bases agree with TRBD2. V shed 1 base and J 4 bases; nucleotides not matched to a gene: 9. This CDR3 has 18 residues. The germline V gene encodes CDR1 SEHNR and CDR2 FQNEAQ (reference sequence). The full variable domain, rest sourced from reference TRBV7-9 and TRBJ2-1, is DTGVSQNPRHKITKRGQNVTFRCDPISEHNRLYWYRQTLGQGPEFLTYFQNEAQLEKSRLLSDRFSAERPKGSFSTLEIQRTEQGDSAMYLCASSLGGLAGGLYNEQFFGPGTRLTVL.

V gene TRBV6-1 combines with J gene TRBJ2-3, with D unclear. The CDR3 totals 15 residues. Germline loops: CDR1 MNHNS, CDR2 SASEGT. The V end lost 2 bases, the J end lost 0 bases, and 9 bases lay between the germline ends. The CDR3 DNA follows: TGTGCCAGCAGTGAACGGGTGGTGAGCACAGATACGCAGTATTTT. As protein: CASSERVVSTDTQYF.

This clone was seen a handful of times. V is TRBV27 and J is TRBJ2-7, with D perhaps matching TRBD1 or TRBD2 (7 bases each). Deletions cut 8 bases from V and 2 bases from J, with 13 bases between. Germline-derived CDR1 and CDR2 are MNHEY and SMNVEV (reference sequence). There are 13 residues in the CDR3. CDR3 nucleotides: TGTGCCAGCGGGAGGGGGCGAACCTACGAGCAGTACTTC. This encodes CASGRGRTYEQYF.

This clone was seen a few times. The chain links TRBV29-1 to TRBJ1-1; possible D gene TRBD1, 6 bases. Trimming stripped 5 bases from V and 0 bases from J, with 10 bases between. This CDR3 comprises 13 residues. Germline CDR1 and CDR2: SQVTM and ANQGSEA. CDR3 coding DNA: TGCAGCGTTAGGACAGACCTGAACACTGAAGCTTTCTTT. Its translation: CSVRTDLNTEAFF.

This clone has just a few counts. V gene TRBV7-2 combines with J gene TRBJ2-1, with TRBD2 as a possible D gene (7 bases). Germline loops: CDR1 SGHTA, CDR2 FQGNSA. The CDR3 is 15 amino acids. Trimming removed 5 bases from V and 8 bases from J, with 19 bases in between. In DNA form, the CDR3 reads TGTGCCAGCAGCCCCCTGGGGGGGGGCATCTATGAGCAGTTCTTC. Amino acid sequence: CASSPLGGGIYEQFF.

The chain is built from TRBV19 and TRBJ1-1; 7 bases fit TRBD1. Per germline, CDR1 LNHDA and CDR2 SQIVND (reference sequence). CDR3 size: 14 residues. V was clipped by 5 bases and J by 7 bases; unmatched bases: 10. The CDR3 region has the DNA TGTGCCAGTAGTTTGGCCGGGACAGCTTATGAAGCTTTCTTT. This sequence encodes CASSLAGTAYEAFF.

The V gene is TRBV19, the J gene TRBJ2-7; a weak D match, TRBD1 (6 bases). The germline V gene has CDR1 LNHDA and CDR2 SQIVND (reference sequence). The CDR3 covers 15 residues. The V end was cut by 5 bases, the J end by 0 bases, with 14 bases between. As DNA, the CDR3 is TGTGCCAGTAGTGCAGGGGTCATGAGCTCCTACGAGCAGTACTTC. Translated, it gives CASSAGVMSSYEQYF.

The chain employs TRBV2 and TRBJ2-2; possible D gene TRBD1, 7 bases. The CDR3 loop spans 12 amino acids. Looked up from germline, CDR1 is SNHLY and CDR2 is FYNNEI. CDR3 nucleotide sequence: TGTGCAGGGGGCGGGGACACCGGGGAGCTGTTTTTT. Translated: CAGGGDTGELFF.

The chain combines TRBV4-1 with TRBJ1-1; D gene unclear. The CDR3 extends over 13 amino acids. Germline loops: CDR1 MGHRA, CDR2 YSYEKL. The V and J ends lost 4 bases and 4 bases respectively, with 10 bases between them. The DNA of the CDR3 is TGCGCCAGCAGCCGGTTGGGAGTCACTGAAGCTTTCTTT. Translation: CASSRLGVTEAFF.

V and J are TRBV19 and TRBJ2-7; TRBD1 aligns across 10 bases. Germline loops: CDR1 LNHDA, CDR2 SQIVND (reference sequence). The V segment lost 2 bases and the J segment 2 bases; nucleotides outside the gene matches: 9. The CDR3 totals 17 residues. The CDR3 is CASSIPPGQGYPYEQYF. The CDR3, as DNA: TGTGCCAGTAGTATACCACCGGGACAGGGGTACCCCTACGAGCAGTACTTC.

The chain recombines TRBV7-6 with TRBJ2-5; 8 nucleotides match TRBD1. Trimming at V came to 5 bases and at J to 2 bases, leaving 4 bases not matched to a gene. This CDR3 region has 14 residues. Germline CDR1 and CDR2: SGHVS and FNYEAQ. The CDR3 DNA reads as TGTGCCAGCAGCCGGACAGGGAATCAAGAGACCCAGTACTTC. Translation: CASSRTGNQETQYF.

This clone was counted a few times. The V call is TRBV10-3, the J call TRBJ1-1; 7 bases line up with TRBD1. There are 15 residues in the CDR3. V dropped 5 bases and J dropped 4; count of bases not matched to a gene: 10. The germline CDR1 and CDR2 sequences are ENHRY and SYGVKD. CDR3 DNA: TGTGCCATCAGTCCGACAGGGCCCAGGAGCACTGAAGCTTTCTTT. As protein: CAISPTGPRSTEAFF.

The chain has TRBV4-3 and TRBJ2-1; D is unclear. Germline lookup yields CDR1 LGHNA and CDR2 YSLEER. Trimming removed 4 bases at V and 7 bases at J, with 11 bases between. The CDR3 runs 13 residues. CDR3 loop: CASSLTGLNEQFF. The CDR3 DNA is TGCGCCAGCAGCCTCACGGGTTTGAATGAGCAGTTCTTC.

The V call is TRBV9, the J call TRBJ2-1; weak D call: TRBD2 (6 bases). This CDR3 has 17 amino acids. Germline V gene sequence: CDR1 SGDLS, CDR2 YYNGEE. Trimming took off 0 bases at V and 0 bases at J, with 13 bases between the two ends. The CDR3 loop reads CASSVESGSSSYNEQFF. The CDR3 nucleotides are TGTGCCAGCAGCGTAGAAAGCGGGTCCAGCTCCTACAATGAGCAGTTCTTC.

The chain uses TRBV7-9 and TRBJ2-1, with 7 bases identical to TRBD1. The CDR3 consists of 16 residues. Trimming took 5 bases from V and 9 from J; bases not matched to a gene: 16. The germline V gene encodes CDR1 SEHNR and CDR2 FQNEAQ (reference sequence). The CDR3 loop reads CASSRGQPYRSTEQFF. The CDR3 DNA reads as TGTGCCAGCAGCCGGGGACAGCCTTATAGGTCCACTGAGCAGTTCTTC.